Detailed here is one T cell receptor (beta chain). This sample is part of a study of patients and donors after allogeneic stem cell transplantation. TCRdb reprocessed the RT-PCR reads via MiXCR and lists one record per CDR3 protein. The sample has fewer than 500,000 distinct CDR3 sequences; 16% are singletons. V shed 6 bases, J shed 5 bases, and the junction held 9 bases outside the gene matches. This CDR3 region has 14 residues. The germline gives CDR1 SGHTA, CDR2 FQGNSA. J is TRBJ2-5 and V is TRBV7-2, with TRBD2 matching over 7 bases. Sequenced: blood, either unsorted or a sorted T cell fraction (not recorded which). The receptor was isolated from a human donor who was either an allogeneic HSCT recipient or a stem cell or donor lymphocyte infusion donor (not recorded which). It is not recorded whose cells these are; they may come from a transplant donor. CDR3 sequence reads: CASRRGLGGETQYF. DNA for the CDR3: TGTGCCAGCAGGCGGGGTTTGGGGGGGGAGACCCAGTACTTC.